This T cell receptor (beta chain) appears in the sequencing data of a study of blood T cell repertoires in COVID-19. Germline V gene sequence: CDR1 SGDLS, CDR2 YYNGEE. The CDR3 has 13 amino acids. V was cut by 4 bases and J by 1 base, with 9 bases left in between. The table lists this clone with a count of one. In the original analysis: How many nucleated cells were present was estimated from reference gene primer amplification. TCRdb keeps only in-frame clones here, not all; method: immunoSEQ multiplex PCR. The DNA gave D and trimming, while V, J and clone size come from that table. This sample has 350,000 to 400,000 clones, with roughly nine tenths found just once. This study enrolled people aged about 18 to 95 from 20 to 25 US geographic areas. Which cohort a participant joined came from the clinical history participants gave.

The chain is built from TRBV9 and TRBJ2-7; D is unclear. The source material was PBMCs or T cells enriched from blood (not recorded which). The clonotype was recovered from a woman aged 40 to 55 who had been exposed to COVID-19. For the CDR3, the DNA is TGTGCCAGCAGCCCTCAACTGTCCTACGAGCAGTACTTC. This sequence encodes CASSPQLSYEQYF.